The text below deals with one T cell receptor (beta chain). As yet, its antigen is unknown. The source of the sample is a study of blood T cells in healthy people across ages. Whole-study results and caveats: Among long-lived donors, naive CD4+ cells were more numerous and diversity higher than in aged donors. It was held that diversity estimates obtained from one million T cells represented underestimates.

The CDR3 runs 20 residues. After removal of 5 bases from V and 7 bases from J, the junction contained 27 bases not matched to a gene. A J-beta primer mix and a sample-barcoded 5' primer were used in a second PCR of roughly 7 to 12 cycles. Through a template-switch adaptor with 12 random nucleotides, each cDNA molecule received a tag. TCRdb re-called the 5' RACE reads through MiXCR, storing one row per CDR3 protein. There are fewer than 900,000 distinct CDR3 sequences in the sample; 49% occur only once, and 25% to 35% lies in the top ten. Sequenced sample: blood. V and J are TRBV12-3 or TRBV12-4 and TRBJ2-7; TRBD2 matches at 9 bases. This TCR derives from a woman in her sixties or seventies in good health. For the CDR3, the DNA is TGTGCCAGCAGTCCGCTCCCAGGGACTAGCTTTCCCGGCTCCTACAATGAGCAGTACTTC. Protein: CASSPLPGTSFPGSYNEQYF.